This TCR beta chain was sequenced during a study of cytomegalovirus exposure and HLA in healthy donors. The CDR3 covers 15 residues. Germline loops: CDR1 SGHDT, CDR2 YYEEEE. Trimming cost V 4 bases and J 1 base, with 13 bases left between them. Assay used: immunoSEQ multiplex PCR; TCRdb lists only in-frame clones, some missing. The sample shows 190,000 or so clones, roughly four fifths of them seen only once. The chain links TRBV5-6 to TRBJ2-3; tentatively, D is TRBD2 (7 bases). Sample: PBMCs. The TCR comes from a woman between 18 and 30 years old in good health and CMV-seropositive. CDR3 amino acids: CASSRGAWGTDTQYF. CDR3 nucleotides: TGTGCCAGCAGCCGGGGGGCATGGGGCACAGATACGCAGTATTTT.